Below are 14 T cell receptor beta chains sequenced from a single sample in a study of CD8+ T cells in alopecia areata. The treatment is: oral pan-JAK inhibitor, 5-10 mg twice daily. In each case, RNA was isolated and then reverse transcribed into cDNA as the sequencing template. Sequenced by immunoSEQ multiplex PCR; TCRdb stores in-frame clones only, minus some. The sample shows 130,000 to 150,000 clones, 82% of them seen only once. The sequences come from CD8+ T cells sorted from blood, collected at week 4, from a patient treated with tofacitinib. These TCRs come from a human donor with alopecia areata.

The chain combines TRBV6-5 with TRBJ2-5; D ambiguous. The CDR3 contains 13 residues. Germline V gives CDR1 MNHEY, CDR2 SVGAGI. The V end was cut by 0 bases, the J end by 2 bases, with 4 bases between. CDR3 sequence reads: CASSYSSQETQYF. CDR3 sequence (DNA): TGTGCCAGCAGTTACTCAAGTCAAGAGACCCAGTACTTC.

The chain employs TRBV4-1 and TRBJ2-7, with D perhaps matching TRBD2 (5 bases). Germline loops: CDR1 MGHRA, CDR2 YSYEKL. Trimming removed 0 bases at V and 11 bases at J, with 14 bases between. CDR3 length: 13 residues. The DNA for the CDR3 is TGCGCCAGCAGCCAAGAGGACGGAGGATTCGAGTACTTC. Translation gives CASSQEDGGFEYF.

V usage is TRBV7-9 and J usage is TRBJ2-5, with 7 positions matching TRBD2. Germline CDR1 reads SEHNR; CDR2 reads FQNEAQ (reference sequence). The V segment lost 5 bases and the J segment 2 bases; nucleotides outside the gene matches: 5. The CDR3 consists of 14 residues. CDR3 sequence: CASSPGRLQETQYF. CDR3 in DNA: TGTGCCAGCAGCCCCGGGAGGCTTCAAGAGACCCAGTACTTC.

The CDR3 DNA follows: TGTGCCAGCAGCTTCGACAGGGGACGCTTCTACGAGCAGTACTTC. Protein sequence: CASSFDRGRFYEQYF. The chain carries TRBV5-6 and TRBJ2-7, with 8 bases that match TRBD1. The CDR3 consists of 15 residues. J lost 3 bases, V lost 2 bases, and 7 bases had no gene match. Germline assignment: CDR1 SGHDT and CDR2 YYEEEE.

This clone has a handful of counts. V usage is TRBV10-3 and J usage is TRBJ2-7, with D hard to call. In germline, CDR1 is ENHRY, CDR2 SYGVKD. Trimming shortened V by 3 bases and J by 5 bases, and 8 bases separated the two germline ends. The CDR3 loop spans 12 amino acids. The CDR3 DNA follows: TGTGCCATCAGTGAAATCGGTAACGAGCAGTACTTC. Encoded protein: CAISEIGNEQYF.

The gene calls are TRBV5-6 and TRBJ1-1, with D unresolved. Germline lookup yields CDR1 SGHDT and CDR2 YYEEEE. The CDR3 contains 13 residues. The germline V and J ends were trimmed by 3 bases and 0 bases, with 6 bases remaining between them. The CDR3 reads CASSSTLNTEAFF. The CDR3 DNA is TGTGCCAGCAGCTCGACTCTGAACACTGAAGCTTTCTTT.

J is TRBJ2-3 and V is TRBV15, with 11 bases that match TRBD2. Trimming took 8 bases from V and 7 from J; bases not matched to a gene: 5. Germline values: CDR1 LNHNV, CDR2 YYDKDF (reference sequence). The CDR3 covers 13 residues. The CDR3 region has the DNA TGTGCCACCGGAGCTAGCGGGGGGCATACGCAGTATTTT. Its translation: CATGASGGHTQYF.

As to this clone: One end of the junction fails to match germline, which may point to a read error. The genes are TRBV29-1 and TRBJ2-2, with D maybe TRBD2 (5 bases). The CDR3 runs 17 residues. Germline CDR1 reads SQVTM; CDR2 reads ANQGSEA. CDR3 loop: CSVPNPLTKAYTGELLF. The CDR3 nucleotides read TGCAGCGTTCCGAATCCGCTGACCAAGGCGTACACCGGGGAGCTGCTTTTT.

The V gene is TRBV29-1, the J gene TRBJ1-2, with a weak D call TRBD1 (6 bases). The V gene lost 2 bases and the J gene lost 1 base, with 14 bases spanning the gap. This CDR3 spans 15 amino acids. Germline V gene data show CDR1 as SQVTM and CDR2 as ANQGSEA. CDR3 coding DNA: TGCAGCGTTGAAAACAGGGATACAGTTAACTATGGCTACACCTTC. It encodes CSVENRDTVNYGYTF.

V gene TRBV7-8 combines with J gene TRBJ2-1; possible D gene TRBD2, 6 bases. V shed 7 bases and J shed 8 bases, with 15 bases lying between them. CDR1 is SGHVS, CDR2 FQNEAQ, per germline. The CDR3 has 13 amino acids. The CDR3 DNA follows: TGTGCCAGCATGGGGGGTCCTGGGGATGAGCAGTTCTTC. Translated, it gives CASMGGPGDEQFF.

This clone was observed once. This rearrangement joins TRBV9 to TRBJ2-3; D call uncertain. Germline CDR1 is SGDLS and CDR2 is YYNGEE. V lost 2 bases to trimming and J lost 0 bases, with 10 bases between them. This CDR3 spans 15 amino acids. CDR3 region: CASSVGSWSTDTQYF. Written as DNA, the CDR3 is TGTGCCAGCAGCGTGGGCAGCTGGAGCACAGATACGCAGTATTTT. The entire variable domain, with the rest obtained from reference TRBV9 and TRBJ2-3, is as follows: DSGVTQTPKHLITATGQRVTLRCSPRSGDLSVYWYQQSLDQGLQFLIQYYNGEERAKGNILERFSAQQFPDLHSELNLSSLELGDSALYFCASSVGSWSTDTQYFGPGTRLTVL.

The chain joins TRBV21-1 to TRBJ2-3; no check of the table's D call, TRBD2, against the DNA was made. TRBV21-1 is flagged as a pseudogene. The CDR3 is 16 residues long. The CDR3 DNA is TGTGCCAGCAGAGGGGCTAGCGGGGCCCGCACAGATACGCAGTATTTT. Its translation is CASRGASGARTDTQYF.

This clone was found a few times. CDR3 in amino acids: CASSLDGAPVEQYF. The CDR3 nucleotides are TGTGCCAGCAGCTTAGATGGGGCGCCGGTCGAGCAGTACTTC. The chain couples TRBV11-2 to TRBJ2-7; perhaps TRBD1 as D (5 bases). The germline V gene encodes CDR1 SGHAT and CDR2 FQNNGV. CDR3 length: 14 residues. Trimming shortened V by 0 bases and J by 6 bases, and 12 bases separated the two germline ends.

This chain connects TRBV27 to TRBJ2-7, with D unresolved. The CDR3 length is 12 residues. V lost 3 bases to trimming and J lost 4 bases, with 7 bases between them. CDR1 and CDR2 from the germline V gene are MNHEY and SMNVEV (reference sequence). In DNA form, the CDR3 reads TGTGCCAGCAGTTTTCCCGGGTACGAGCAGTACTTC. Translating it yields CASSFPGYEQYF.